This section outlines one T cell receptor beta chain sequence together with its context. Its antigen is undetermined. Trimming cost V 0 bases and J 0 bases, with 3 bases left between them. The CDR3 runs 13 residues. Germline CDR1 reads SGDLS; CDR2 reads YYNGEE. The data derive from a study of PD-1 blockade in classical Hodgkin lymphoma. Overall study results and limits: Patients newly diagnosed and complete responders had comparable baseline diversity. Nivolumab initiation under 1 year post-ASCT meant exclusion. CD8+ TCR diversity did not rise significantly by C4D1, unlike CD4+.

Time point reported: cycle 4 day 1 (C4D1), after 5 to 7 weeks of nivolumab. With no exception, relapse followed autologous stem cell transplantation in all patients, and brentuximab vedotin exposure varied. The data were produced by immunoSEQ multiplex PCR, yet TCRdb's version contains in-frame clones alone and is incomplete. The data show some 30,000 clones, with around 72% seen just once and approximately 3.5% held by the top ten. This specimen was peripheral blood mononuclear cells (PBMCs), taken before the fourth cycle of nivolumab. The receptor comes from a human donor with classical Hodgkin lymphoma. J is TRBJ2-5 and V is TRBV9; D not resolved. Here the CDR3 reads CASSVGHQETQYF. CDR3 sequence (DNA): TGTGCCAGCAGCGTAGGCCACCAAGAGACCCAGTACTTC.